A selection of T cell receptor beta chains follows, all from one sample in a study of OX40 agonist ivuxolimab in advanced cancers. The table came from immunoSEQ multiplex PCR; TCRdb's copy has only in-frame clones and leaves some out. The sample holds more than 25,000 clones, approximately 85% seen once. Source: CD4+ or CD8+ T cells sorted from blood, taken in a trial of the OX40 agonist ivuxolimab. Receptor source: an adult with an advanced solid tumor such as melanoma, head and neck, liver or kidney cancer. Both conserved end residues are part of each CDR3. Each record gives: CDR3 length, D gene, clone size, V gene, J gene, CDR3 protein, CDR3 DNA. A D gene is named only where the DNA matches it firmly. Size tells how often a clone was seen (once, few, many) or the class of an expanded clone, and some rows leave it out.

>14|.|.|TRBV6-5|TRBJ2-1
CASSLRRAYNEQFF
TGTGCCAGCAGCCTTCGGCGGGCTTACAATGAGCAGTTCTTC
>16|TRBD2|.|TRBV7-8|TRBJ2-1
CASSLQGLAVPKEQFF
TGTGCCAGCAGCTTGCAGGGACTAGCGGTGCCCAAGGAGCAGTTCTTC
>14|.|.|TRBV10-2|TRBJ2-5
CASSLGAIQETQYF
TGCGCCAGCAGTCTCGGTGCGATCCAAGAGACCCAGTACTTC
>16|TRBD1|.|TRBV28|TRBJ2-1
CASSLSGQGFYNEQFF
TGTGCCAGCAGTTTGTCGGGACAGGGGTTCTACAATGAGCAGTTCTTC
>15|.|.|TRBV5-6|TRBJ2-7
CASSPTPSDSYEQYF
TGTGCCAGCAGCCCGACACCTAGCGACTCCTACGAGCAGTACTTC
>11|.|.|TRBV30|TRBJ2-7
CAWSVGNEQYF
TGTGCCTGGAGTGTTGGGAACGAGCAGTACTTC
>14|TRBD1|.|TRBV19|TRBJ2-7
CASSFGTGPYEQYF
TGTGCCAGTAGTTTTGGGACAGGGCCCTACGAGCAGTACTTC
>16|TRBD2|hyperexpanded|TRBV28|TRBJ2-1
CASSLGDYLPYNEQFF
TGTGCCAGCAGCCTAGGGGACTATTTGCCCTACAATGAGCAGTTCTTC
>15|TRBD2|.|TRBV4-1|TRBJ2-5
CASSQDRGGRETQYF
TGCGCCAGCAGCCAAGATCGAGGCGGGAGAGAGACCCAGTACTTC
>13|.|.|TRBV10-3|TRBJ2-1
CAISDSGDNEQFF
TGTGCCATCAGTGATTCCGGGGATAATGAGCAGTTCTTC
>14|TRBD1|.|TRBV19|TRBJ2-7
CASSWTGENYEQYF
TGTGCCAGTAGCTGGACAGGGGAAAACTACGAGCAGTACTTC
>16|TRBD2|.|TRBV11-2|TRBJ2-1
CASSPRLAGPTYEQFF
TGTGCCAGCAGCCCCCGCCTAGCGGGACCCACGTATGAGCAGTTCTTC
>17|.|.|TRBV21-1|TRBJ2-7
CASSKGWDRASSYEQYF
TGTGCCAGCAGCAAAGGATGGGACAGGGCGAGCTCCTACGAGCAGTACTTC
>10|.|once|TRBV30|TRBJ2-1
CAWKRDEQFF
TGTGCCTGGAAGCGAGATGAGCAGTTCTTC
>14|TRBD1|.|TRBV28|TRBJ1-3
CASSFWTGGNTIYF
TGTGCCAGCAGTTTCTGGACAGGAGGAAACACCATATATTTT
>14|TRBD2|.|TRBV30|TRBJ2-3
CAWSGLAVTDTQYF
TGTGCCTGGAGTGGACTAGCGGTTACAGATACGCAGTATTTT
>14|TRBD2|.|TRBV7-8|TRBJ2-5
CASSLGGGRETQYF
TGTGCCAGCAGCTTAGGGGGCGGGAGAGAGACCCAGTACTTC
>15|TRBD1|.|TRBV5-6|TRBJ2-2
CASSTGTANTGELFF
TGTGCCAGCAGCACCGGGACAGCGAACACCGGGGAGCTGTTTTTT
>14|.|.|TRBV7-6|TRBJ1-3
CASSLGGVGNTIYF
TGTGCCAGCAGCTTAGGCGGGGTAGGAAACACCATATATTTT
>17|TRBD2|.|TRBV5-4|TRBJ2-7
CASSGQSLAGVIYEQYF
TGTGCCAGCAGCGGCCAATCGCTAGCGGGAGTTATCTACGAGCAGTACTTC
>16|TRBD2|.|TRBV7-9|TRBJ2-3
CASSLGLADRTDTQYF
TGTGCCAGCAGCTTAGGCCTAGCGGACCGCACAGATACGCAGTATTTT
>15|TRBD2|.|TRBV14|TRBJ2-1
CASSQDGLAGQEQFF
TGTGCCAGCAGCCAAGATGGGCTAGCGGGACAGGAGCAGTTCTTC
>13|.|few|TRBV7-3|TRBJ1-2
CASSLGAGAGYTF
TGTGCCAGCAGCTTAGGGGCTGGGGCTGGCTACACCTTC
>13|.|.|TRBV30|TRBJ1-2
CASTQGINYGYTF
TGTGCCTCCACCCAGGGGATCAACTATGGCTACACCTTC
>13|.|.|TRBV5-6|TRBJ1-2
CASSLGANYGYTF
TGTGCCAGCAGCTTGGGGGCTAACTATGGCTACACCTTC